This is a list of T cell receptor beta chains from one sample in a study of early T cells in non-severe SARS-CoV-2 infection. TCRdb re-called the 5' RACE reads through MiXCR, storing one row per CDR3 protein. This table holds roughly 64,000 distinct CDR3 sequences, approximately 10% found once. The sample consisted of whole blood, taken at baseline. The receptors shown here come from an adult who was a healthcare worker with PCR-confirmed SARS-CoV-2 infection or an uninfected control (not recorded which). The CDR3 runs from the conserved cysteine through the conserved F or W. The order of the fields is clone size, J gene, V gene, D gene, CDR3 DNA, CDR3 protein. A D gene is named only where the DNA matches it firmly. Expanded clones get a size class; other rows say once, few or many, or leave the size out.

many,TRBJ1-2,TRBV5-5,NA,TGTGCCAGCACCCGACCGGGAGCTAACTATGGCTACACCTTC,CASTRPGANYGYTF
NA,TRBJ1-1,TRBV13,NA,TGTGCCAGCAGCTTAGTCCAGGGCGAAGCTTTCTTT,CASSLVQGEAFF
NA,TRBJ1-1,TRBV5-1,TRBD1,TGCGCCAGCACCTTAGGACAGGGCCGGAGCGGGGCTTTCTTT,CASTLGQGRSGAFF
few,TRBJ2-5,TRBV6-6,NA,TGTGCCAGCAGTTACTCCCTTCCCGGGTCCCCCAAAGAGACCCAGTACTTC,CASSYSLPGSPKETQYF
many,TRBJ1-6,TRBV3-1,TRBD1,TGTGCCAGCAGCCAAGTACAGGGGGATTCACCCCTCCACTTT,CASSQVQGDSPLHF
NA,TRBJ1-4,TRBV20-1,TRBD1,TGCAGTGCTAGAGATCGGACAGGGTCTAATGAAAAACTGTTTTTT,CSARDRTGSNEKLFF
few,TRBJ2-7,TRBV7-2,NA,TGTGCCAGCAGCTTAGTAGTAGGAGCCAGCTACGAGCAGTACTTC,CASSLVVGASYEQYF
few,TRBJ2-3,TRBV11-2,NA,TGTGCCAGCAGCCAAATGGGGGAAGCAGATACGCAGTATTTT,CASSQMGEADTQYF
few,TRBJ2-6,TRBV12-3/TRBV12-4,NA,TGTGCCAGCAGCCTCCGGTTCGCTGGGGCCAACGTCCTGACTTTC,CASSLRFAGANVLTF
NA,TRBJ1-5,TRBV12-5,NA,TGTGCTAGTGGGCGCAATCAGCCCCAGCATTTT,CASGRNQPQHF
few,TRBJ2-1,TRBV20-1,NA,TGCAGTGGGTATTACATTGGGCGTTCTGAGCAGTTCTTC,CSGYYIGRSEQFF
few,TRBJ2-6,TRBV12-3/TRBV12-4,NA,TGTGCCAGCAGCACCCTTTCTCCTTTTAGCTCTGGGGCCAACGTCCTGACTTTC,CASSTLSPFSSGANVLTF
NA,TRBJ2-1,TRBV5-4,TRBD2,TGTGCCAGCAGCTCTCCACTAGCGCCCGCCTACAATGAGCAGTTCTTC,CASSSPLAPAYNEQFF
many,TRBJ2-3,TRBV7-9,NA,TGTGCCAGCAGCGAACTTAATAGGTTCGGAGACTACACAGATACGCAGTATTTT,CASSELNRFGDYTDTQYF
many,TRBJ2-3,TRBV20-1,TRBD2,TGCAGTGCTTTAATAGCGGGGGCCGTCACAGATACGCAGTATTTT,CSALIAGAVTDTQYF
NA,TRBJ2-1,TRBV9,TRBD1,TGTGCCAGCAGCGTAGCATCAGGGGGCTATGAGCAGTTCTTC,CASSVASGGYEQFF
many,TRBJ2-1,TRBV7-6,NA,TGTGCCAGCAGCTTAGGCCAGGGACCACTTGACAATGAGCAGTTCTTC,CASSLGQGPLDNEQFF
NA,TRBJ2-1,TRBV7-3,NA,TGTGCCAGCAGCTTAATGGGGGGCAGACCCTACAATGAGCAGTTCTTC,CASSLMGGRPYNEQFF
few,TRBJ2-7,TRBV6-5,NA,TGTGCCAGCAGGGTCCGAGGGGTATACGAGCAGTACTTC,CASRVRGVYEQYF
few,TRBJ1-1,TRBV11-2,NA,TGTGCCAGCAGAGGACAGATGAACACTGAAGCTTTCTTT,CASRGQMNTEAFF
many,TRBJ1-6,TRBV6-6,NA,TGTGCCAGCAGTGGTGACAGTAGGAATTCACCCCTCCACTTT,CASSGDSRNSPLHF
few,TRBJ2-2,TRBV14,NA,TGTGCCAGCAGTCCACTCGGGACTTACGCCGGGGAGCTGTTTTTT,CASSPLGTYAGELFF
NA,TRBJ2-1,TRBV11-1,TRBD1,TGTGCCAGCAGCAAAAACCGGGACAGGACCTACAATGAGCAGTTCTTC,CASSKNRDRTYNEQFF
many,TRBJ2-3,TRBV6-5,NA,TGTGCCAGCAGTTACGGGCAGGGTCATAATACGCAGTATTTT,CASSYGQGHNTQYF
NA,TRBJ1-2,TRBV6-1,NA,TGTGCCAGCAGTGAAGGGGACGGCCATACCTATGGCTACACCTTC,CASSEGDGHTYGYTF
NA,TRBJ2-2,TRBV5-4,NA,TGTGCCAGCAGCTTGGATCGCGGGGTGGCCACCGGGGAGCTGTTTTTT,CASSLDRGVATGELFF
many,TRBJ1-5,TRBV7-8,NA,TGTGCCAGCAGCTCGCAGGGAATTAGGAGCAATCAGCCCCAGCATTTT,CASSSQGIRSNQPQHF
few,TRBJ2-3,TRBV7-6,NA,TGTGCCAGCAGCTTAGGGATGGATACGCAGTATTTT,CASSLGMDTQYF
many,TRBJ2-7,TRBV6-1,TRBD2,TGTGCCAGCAGTCTTAGCGGGGGGGAGTCCTACGAGCAGTACTTC,CASSLSGGESYEQYF
NA,TRBJ2-7,TRBV18,NA,TGTGCCAGCTCACCGGACGGGGGGCCGGACGAGCAGTACTTC,CASSPDGGPDEQYF
many,TRBJ1-2,TRBV7-9,NA,TGTGCCAGCAGCTTAGAAAGCGGCAGCAACTATGGCTACACCTTC,CASSLESGSNYGYTF
many,TRBJ1-1,TRBV5-1,TRBD1,TGCGCCAGCAGCGTAGGACAGGGCATTGAAGCTTTCTTT,CASSVGQGIEAFF
few,TRBJ2-5,TRBV18,NA,TGTGCCAGCTCACGGACTACAGGGAAAGAGACCCAGTACTTC,CASSRTTGKETQYF
NA,TRBJ2-1,TRBV24-1,NA,TGTGCCACCAGTGATTTAGGGCAGCCGAGCTCCTACAATGAGCAGTTCTTC,CATSDLGQPSSYNEQFF
NA,TRBJ2-5,TRBV6-5,NA,TGTGCCAGCAGTTACGCTCACGGAGAAGAGACCCAGTACTTC,CASSYAHGEETQYF
many,TRBJ1-1,TRBV10-3,NA,TGTGCCATCAGCGGGGGTGTTTCAGCTTTCTTT,CAISGGVSAFF
many,TRBJ2-5,TRBV6-5,TRBD2,TGTGCCACCCTGGGGCTAGCGGGGGAGATCGGGACCCAGTACTTC,CATLGLAGEIGTQYF